The text below deals with one TCR beta chain. The specificity of this receptor is unknown. No base-level quality is on record; no much larger clone is a single base apart. This record comes from a study of T cell changes during pregnancy in multiple sclerosis (dated by TCRdb to between 2018 and 2020). About the study as a whole: In women with multiple sclerosis, the researchers looked at how the T cell repertoire shifted as pregnancy progressed.

Library creation used the immunoSEQ multiplex PCR assay. TCRdb stores this immuneACCESS table with in-frame sequences only. Part of the clones is absent; in the studies checked, under half of the shortfall reflects unresolved V genes, and no reason is known for the rest. The table for this sample lists roughly 75,000 clones; around 92% of them were counted only once. Clones ranked in the top ten supply roughly 2% of the sample. There are 15 amino acids in the CDR3, from cysteine to phenylalanine inclusive. Of the read, only the CDR3 DNA is kept; its 45 bases are in frame from base 1. The sample here was peripheral blood, taken in the third trimester of pregnancy. The sequence derives from a female donor in good health, enrolled as a control in a pregnancy study. The chain is assembled from TRBV21-1 and TRBJ2-3; TRBD1, the table's D call, lacks a check against the DNA. TRBV21-1 is a listed pseudogene. This receptor carries the CDR3 CASSNFATARDTQYF. The DNA sequence follows: TGTGCCAGCAGCAATTTCGCGACAGCTAGGGATACGCAGTATTTT.